What follows are 2 T cell receptor beta chains derived from one specimen sequenced in a study of identical twins. In TCRdb, the 5' RACE reads were re-called with MiXCR into one record per CDR3 protein. The sample includes under 800,000 distinct CDR3 sequences, approximately 21% seen only once; the top ten take 4% to 5.5%. This sample was also put to use in a study of T cells expressing NK-cell markers.

Sequencing was done on a sample of PBMCs. These receptors were taken from a woman in her late teens or twenties in good health.

This clonotype was detected a few times. The V gene is TRBV20-1, the J gene TRBJ2-2; D is unresolved. Between the trimmed V and J ends, which lost 2 bases and 0 bases, there was a span of 7 bases. The CDR3 totals 14 residues. Germline CDR1 DFQATT, CDR2 SNEGSKA (reference sequence). CDR3 protein: CSARQDTNTGELFF. In DNA, the CDR3 is TGCAGTGCTAGACAAGACACGAACACCGGGGAGCTGTTTTTT.

J is TRBJ2-7 and V is TRBV12-3 or TRBV12-4; 15 positions agree with TRBD2. V lost 6 bases, J lost 7 bases, and 7 bases stayed unmatched. The CDR3 consists of 15 residues. DNA for the CDR3: TGTGCCAGCAGCCCTGGACTAGCGGGGGGGTTTGAGCAGTACTTC. This codes for CASSPGLAGGFEQYF.